Included here is one T cell receptor (beta chain) sequence, with context. The germline V gene has CDR1 LGHNT and CDR2 FRNRAP. V lost 6 bases and J lost 1; bases outside the gene matches: 6. This CDR3 is built from 15 residues. TCRdb reprocessed the PCR reads via MiXCR and lists one record per CDR3 protein. The profile shows 13,000 or so distinct CDR3 sequences, approximately 13% of them singletons. This entry comes from a study of CXCR3 chemokines and chemotherapy response in bladder cancer. This receptor was obtained from a human donor with bladder cancer that did not respond to neoadjuvant chemotherapy. The specimen was collected from a patient whose treatment included neoadjuvant chemotherapy. J is TRBJ2-3 and V is TRBV12-5; TRBD2 matches at 8 bases. This CDR3 is CASGPGAGGTDTQYF. The DNA for the CDR3 is TGTGCTAGTGGACCCGGAGCGGGAGGCACAGATACGCAGTATTTT. The full variable domain, with the rest looked up from reference TRBV12-5 and TRBJ2-3, is DARVTQTPRHKVTEMGQEVTMRCQPILGHNTVFWYRQTMMQGLELLAYFRNRAPLDDSGMPKDRFSAEMPDATLATLKIQPSEPRDSAVYFCASGPGAGGTDTQYFGPGTRLTVL.